Below, 26 T cell receptor beta chains from the same sample are listed, as sequenced in a study of blood T cell repertoires in COVID-19. Method: immunoSEQ multiplex PCR; TCRdb's copy keeps in-frame clones and lacks some. The table has around 100,000 clones, about 87% seen once. Sequencing was performed on peripheral blood. The receptor source for this set is a human donor in a cohort sampled during active or convalescent COVID-19.

This clone was counted once. The rearrangement joins TRBV9 to TRBJ2-7; D is unresolved. Germline-derived CDR1 and CDR2 are SGDLS and YYNGEE. V lost 5 bases to trimming and J lost 2 bases, with 14 bases between them. The CDR3 totals 14 residues. CDR3 in DNA: TGTGCCAGCAGTTTAGCTCCGGAGCCCTACGAGCAGTACTTC. Protein sequence: CASSLAPEPYEQYF.

The rearrangement uses TRBV28 and TRBJ1-6; D unclear. Deletions cut 6 bases from V and 9 bases from J, with 18 bases between. This CDR3 is 15 amino acids long. The germline V gene encodes CDR1 MDHEN and CDR2 SYDVKM. In DNA form, the CDR3 reads TGTGCCAGCAGCCCGCGAACCCAAGCGAGTTCACCCCTCCACTTT. Protein product: CASSPRTQASSPLHF. The variable domain in full, with the rest retrieved from reference TRBV28 and TRBJ1-6, is DVKVTQSSRYLVKRTGEKVFLECVQDMDHENMFWYRQDPGLGLRLIYFSYDVKMKEKGDIPEGYSVSREKKERFSLILESASTNQTSMYLCASSPRTQASSPLHFGNGTRLTVT.

The chain couples TRBV14 to TRBJ2-1; D possibly corresponds to TRBD2 (6 bases). The CDR3 runs 13 residues. V shed 6 bases and J shed 9 bases, with 15 bases lying between them. Per the germline V gene, CDR1 is SGHDN and CDR2 is FVKESK. The CDR3 nucleotides read TGTGCCAGCAGAGCCGGGGGTCGGAGTGAGCAGTTCTTC. Translating it yields CASRAGGRSEQFF.

CDR3: CASSSTGLYGYTF. CDR3 bases: TGTGCCAGCAGCTCGACAGGGCTCTATGGCTACACCTTC. This chain links TRBV11-3 with TRBJ1-2; 7 nucleotides line up with TRBD1. The CDR3 consists of 13 residues. CDR1 and CDR2 from the germline V gene are SGHNT and YENEEA. With 4 bases clipped from V and 4 bases from J, the junction kept 3 bases outside the gene matches.

This chain connects TRBV5-6 to TRBJ1-3, with D unclear. CDR1 SGHDT and CDR2 YYEEEE come from the germline V gene. V lost 0 bases and J 0 bases, leaving 13 bases between the germline ends. The CDR3 has 17 amino acids. The CDR3 DNA follows: TGTGCCAGCAGCTTGGCCGGTCGGGTCCTCTCTGGAAACACCATATATTTT. Encoded protein: CASSLAGRVLSGNTIYF.

CDR3 sequence (DNA): TGTGCCAGCAGCTTAAGTGGAGGACGCCGTCAAGAGACCCAGTACTTC. Protein: CASSLSGGRRQETQYF. The rearrangement uses TRBV7-3 and TRBJ2-5; TRBD2 is a possible D gene (5 bases). Per germline, CDR1 SGHTA and CDR2 FQGTGA. Trimming stripped 1 base from V and 2 bases from J, with 14 bases between. The CDR3 loop spans 16 amino acids.

This chain connects TRBV2 to TRBJ1-1; D call uncertain. Trimming took off 3 bases at V and 5 bases at J, with 7 bases between the two ends. This CDR3 contains 12 residues. Per germline, CDR1 SNHLY and CDR2 FYNNEI. In DNA, the CDR3 is TGTGCCAGCAGTGACCCCTTTACTGAAGCTTTCTTT. It codes for CASSDPFTEAFF.

This clone was recorded many times. This rearrangement joins TRBV7-2 to TRBJ2-1; D gene uncertain. The germline V and J ends were trimmed by 4 bases and 10 bases, with 11 bases remaining between them. CDR1 SGHTA and CDR2 FQGNSA come from the germline V gene. The CDR3 is 12 residues long. The CDR3 loop reads CASSSLSVEQFF. CDR3 sequence (DNA): TGTGCCAGCAGCTCCCTAAGCGTCGAGCAGTTCTTC.

This sequence joins TRBV10-3 and TRBJ2-2, with 7 positions matching TRBD2. The J segment lost 5 bases and the V segment lost 10 bases, leaving 10 bases of the junction unmatched. Germline V lookup: CDR1 ENHRY, CDR2 SYGVKD. This CDR3 has 14 amino acids. DNA of the CDR3: TGTGCCAGTTTGGGGGGGGATGCAACCGGGGAGCTGTTTTTT. This sequence encodes CASLGGDATGELFF.

This chain joins TRBV14 and TRBJ2-2; 11 bases fit TRBD1. Germline loops: CDR1 SGHDN, CDR2 FVKESK. This CDR3 region has 17 residues. The V gene end was trimmed by 1 base and the J gene end by 7 bases; junction bases not matched to a gene: 8. The CDR3, as DNA: TGTGCCAGCAGCCAAGGCACCGGACAGGGGGCCGACGGGGAGCTGTTTTTT. Its protein product is CASSQGTGQGADGELFF.

This clone was seen only once. The DNA for the CDR3 is TGTGCCAGCAGCCCACAGGGGACAGATACGCAGTATTTT. Translated: CASSPQGTDTQYF. This rearrangement joins TRBV7-9 to TRBJ2-3; TRBD1 aligns across 7 bases. The CDR3 is 13 residues long. Germline V gene data show CDR1 as SEHNR and CDR2 as FQNEAQ (reference sequence). V dropped 5 bases and J dropped 3; count of bases not matched to a gene: 2.

V usage is TRBV5-4 and J usage is TRBJ2-3, with D unresolved. The CDR3 has 11 amino acids. Trimming removed 4 bases at V and 4 bases at J, with 4 bases between. CDR1 SGHNT and CDR2 YYREEE come from the germline V gene (reference sequence). The CDR3 loop is CASSQADTQYF. In nucleotides, the CDR3 is TGTGCCAGCAGCCAGGCAGATACGCAGTATTTT.

This rearrangement joins TRBV19 to TRBJ2-3; tentatively, D is TRBD1 (6 bases). This CDR3 region has 11 residues. The germline CDR1 and CDR2 sequences are LNHDA and SQIVND (reference sequence). Trimming removed 10 bases from V and 1 base from J, with 6 bases in between. The CDR3 region has the DNA TGTGCCACAGGGGGCACAGATACGCAGTATTTT. This sequence encodes CATGGTDTQYF.

CDR3 amino acids: CATSRVEGLAVQFF. CDR3 bases: TGTGCCACCAGCAGAGTGGAGGGTTTAGCGGTTCAGTTCTTC. The J gene is TRBJ2-1, the V gene TRBV15; weak D call: TRBD2 (6 bases). Trimming took 1 base from V and 13 from J, leaving 17 bases between them. The CDR3 loop spans 14 amino acids. Germline V gene sequence: CDR1 LNHNV, CDR2 YYDKDF (reference sequence).

This chain uses TRBV24-1 with TRBJ1-2; 8 bases match TRBD1. The trim removed 2 bases at V and 5 bases at J, leaving 3 bases unmatched. Germline V lookup: CDR1 KGHDR, CDR2 SFDVKD. The CDR3 has 14 residues. The chain's CDR3 is CATSDSDRVYGYTF. CDR3 in DNA: TGTGCCACCAGTGATTCGGACAGGGTATATGGCTACACCTTC.

This chain uses TRBV13 with TRBJ2-3; D is undetermined. Trimming took off 5 bases at V and 0 bases at J, with 9 bases between the two ends. Germline CDR1 and CDR2: PRHDT and FYEKMQ (reference sequence). The CDR3 is 14 amino acids. CDR3 nucleotide sequence: TGTGCCAGCAGCAAAGAGGCTAGCACAGATACGCAGTATTTT. It yields the protein CASSKEASTDTQYF.

The V and J genes are TRBV7-2 and TRBJ1-1; no firm D call. The V end was cut by 4 bases, the J end by 1 base, with 10 bases between. The CDR3 is 14 amino acids. The V gene's germline CDR1 is SGHTA and CDR2 FQGNSA. CDR3 bases: TGTGCCAGCAGCTGGCGGGGAGGGAACACTGAAGCTTTCTTT. It specifies CASSWRGGNTEAFF.

The V gene is TRBV4-3, the J gene TRBJ2-5; a possible D gene is TRBD2 (5 bases). Trimming shortened V by 0 bases and J by 7 bases, and 12 bases separated the two germline ends. Looked up from germline, CDR1 is LGHNA and CDR2 is YSLEER. CDR3 length: 14 residues. CDR3 residues: CASSQEQFGGTQYF. As DNA, the CDR3 is TGCGCCAGCAGCCAAGAACAGTTTGGAGGGACCCAGTACTTC.

This chain joins TRBV27 and TRBJ1-3; D not resolved. Trimming left V 5 bases short and J 2 bases short, with 7 bases between. The CDR3 contains 13 residues. Germline CDR1 and CDR2: MNHEY and SMNVEV (reference sequence). This chain's CDR3 is CASSLNTGNTIYF. The CDR3 nucleotides read TGTGCCAGCAGTCTTAATACTGGAAACACCATATATTTT.

The DNA of the CDR3 is TGTGCCAGTACCCAAGGGGGATCCGGGGCCAACGTCCTGACTTTC. Translating it yields CASTQGGSGANVLTF. J is TRBJ2-6 and V is TRBV19; D perhaps matches TRBD1 (6 bases). Trimming removed 7 bases from V and 4 bases from J, with 14 bases in between. Germline V gives CDR1 LNHDA, CDR2 SQIVND (reference sequence). The CDR3 runs 15 residues.

The rearrangement links TRBV4-2 to TRBJ1-4, with D possibly TRBD1 on 6 matching bases. Trimming stripped 0 bases from V and 4 bases from J, with 12 bases between. Germline-derived CDR1 and CDR2 are LGHNA and YNFKEQ. This CDR3 has 16 amino acids. The CDR3 loop is CASSQDRGYFNEKLFF. CDR3 in DNA: TGTGCCAGCAGCCAAGATAGGGGGTATTTTAATGAAAAACTGTTTTTT.

The J gene is TRBJ2-2, the V gene TRBV11-3, with 7 bases lining up with TRBD1. The germline V gene has CDR1 SGHNT and CDR2 YENEEA. Losses at the gene ends were 3 bases for V and 3 bases for J; bases not matched to a gene: 4. The CDR3 has 15 amino acids. The CDR3 DNA is TGTGCCAGCAGCTTGGGGCAGGGGGACACCGGGGAGCTGTTTTTT. This gives the protein CASSLGQGDTGELFF.

This chain joins TRBV5-1 and TRBJ2-6; tentative D call: TRBD1 (6 bases). Germline V gives CDR1 SGHRS, CDR2 YFSETQ. This CDR3 spans 16 amino acids. Trimming removed 0 bases from V and 0 bases from J, with 7 bases in between. The CDR3 region has the DNA TGCGCCAGCAGCTTGGAGGGGGACTCTGGGGCCAACGTCCTGACTTTC. Protein: CASSLEGDSGANVLTF.

This rearrangement joins TRBV7-2 to TRBJ2-7; TRBD1 aligns across 10 bases. Trimming cost V 1 base and J 5 bases; bases outside gene matches: 8. The length of the CDR3 is 16 residues. Germline V gene lookup returns CDR1 SGHTA and CDR2 FQGNSA. DNA of the CDR3: TGTGCCAGCAGCTTAGGGGGTCCCGGGACAGGGGACGAGCAGTACTTC. Encoded protein: CASSLGGPGTGDEQYF.

This chain uses TRBV11-3 with TRBJ1-6; 7 positions agree with TRBD1. J gave up 6 bases and V 6 bases, and 14 bases lay outside the gene matches. This CDR3 has 17 amino acids. Germline CDR1 SGHNT, CDR2 YENEEA. The CDR3 DNA sequence: TGTGCCAGCAGGTCGACAGGGTGGGGGGTCGGTAATTCACCCCTCCACTTT. Translating it yields CASRSTGWGVGNSPLHF.

The V and J genes are TRBV30 and TRBJ1-5, with 10 bases that match TRBD1. The trim removed 2 bases at V and 4 bases at J, leaving 2 bases unmatched. CDR3 size: 14 residues. Germline V CDR1 and CDR2: GTSNPN, SVGIG (reference sequence). This CDR3 reads CAWSRGQGNQPQHF. CDR3 DNA sequence: TGTGCCTGGAGTCGGGGACAGGGGAATCAGCCCCAGCATTTT.